This entry concerns a single TCR beta chain. The length of the CDR3 is 15 residues. V trimming: 5 bases; J trimming: 2 bases; junction bases outside the gene matches: 6. The V gene's germline CDR1 is MDHEN and CDR2 SYDVKM. This entry comes from a study of blood T cell repertoires in COVID-19. Study overall: Collection of acute and convalescent COVID-19 samples took place in the United States, Italy and Spain. T cells, B-cell-depleted T cells, or PBMCs supplied cDNA or gDNA.

As originally analysed: Reference gene primer amplification gave estimated nucleated cell counts. Repertoires were generated with immunoSEQ multiplex PCR, while TCRdb's copy carries only in-frame clones and drops some. The V and J calls and the clone size are those of that table, but D and trimming were determined from the DNA. The sample lists about 240,000 clones; around 82% were seen once. Specimen: peripheral blood. The TCR was taken from a woman between 70 and 85 years old with acute or convalescent COVID-19. The J gene is TRBJ1-2, the V gene TRBV28, with 9 bases fitting TRBD1. The CDR3 DNA follows: TGTGCCAGCAGTGCGTTGACAGGGGGGAACTATGGCTACACCTTC. The encoded protein is CASSALTGGNYGYTF.